This TCR beta chain emerged from a study of blood T cell repertoires in COVID-19. Method: immunoSEQ multiplex PCR; TCRdb's copy keeps in-frame clones and lacks some. The sample gives about 300,000 clones, 87% of which show up once; approximately 5.2% is in the top ten. The V and J ends lost 6 bases and 4 bases respectively, with 12 bases between them. The CDR3 is made up of 13 amino acids. This clone has a single count. Participant age was roughly 18 to 100 years, and participants resided in fewer than 30 US areas. Which cohort a participant joined came from the clinical history participants gave. The sequencing sample was made of PBMCs or T cells enriched from blood (not recorded which). This sequence was found in a woman aged 25 to 45 who had recovered from COVID-19. The chain has TRBV12-3 or TRBV12-4 and TRBJ1-2; possible D gene TRBD1, 6 bases. CDR3 DNA sequence: TGTGCCAGCAGCCCTACAGGGCCCTATGGCTACACCTTC. Its translation is CASSPTGPYGYTF.